These 21 T cell receptor beta chains originate from one sample sequenced in a study of T-cell reconstitution after alpha-beta-depleted transplantation in children. Unique molecular identifiers were incorporated into the prepared TCRbeta library. MiXCR was run by TCRdb on the PCR reads, yielding one entry per CDR3 protein. Among tens of thousands of distinct CDR3 sequences listed, 40% to 65% were seen once. This material consisted of peripheral blood, taken before TCRalphabeta/CD19-depleted stem cell transplant. These receptors originate from a boy younger than two with SCID, due to receive a stem cell transplant.

This rearrangement joins TRBV9 to TRBJ1-2; D not certain. The V gene's germline CDR1 is SGDLS and CDR2 YYNGEE. There are 11 residues in the CDR3. The germline V and J ends were trimmed by 4 bases and 7 bases, with 8 bases remaining between them. CDR3 in amino acids: CASSQDGGYTF. Written as DNA, the CDR3 is TGTGCCAGCAGCCAGGACGGTGGCTACACCTTC.

The genes are TRBV5-1 and TRBJ2-5; a weak D match, TRBD1 (5 bases). The ends were cut back, 1 base at V and 3 bases at J, with 13 bases in the middle. CDR3 length: 15 residues. Germline V gives CDR1 SGHRS, CDR2 YFSETQ. As DNA, the CDR3 is TGCGCCAGCAGCTTGATGGGGCGAGGAAAAGAGACCCAGTACTTC. Encoded protein: CASSLMGRGKETQYF.

The V gene is TRBV13, the J gene TRBJ2-7; 9 bases are shared with TRBD1. Germline V gives CDR1 PRHDT, CDR2 FYEKMQ (reference sequence). The CDR3 has 14 residues. J lost 3 bases, V lost 5 bases, and 5 bases had no gene match. CDR3 residues: CASSPKDRGYEQYF. The CDR3 DNA sequence: TGTGCCAGCAGCCCAAAGGACAGGGGCTACGAGCAGTACTTC.

This clonotype came up a few times. This rearrangement joins TRBV12-3 or TRBV12-4 to TRBJ2-7; D possibly corresponds to TRBD2 (7 bases). The CDR3 totals 15 residues. The V end was cut by 0 bases, the J end by 3 bases, with 12 bases between. CDR3 bases: TGTGCCAGCAGTTTAGCGGGGGGGCCGGTCTACGAGCAGTACTTC. Protein sequence: CASSLAGGPVYEQYF.

Only a few counts were recorded for this clonotype. DNA of the CDR3: TGTGCCAGCAGCCCCCGGGGGGCCGGGGAGACCCAGTACTTC. As protein: CASSPRGAGETQYF. The genes are TRBV7-3 and TRBJ2-5, with D maybe TRBD2 (7 bases). CDR1 SGHTA and CDR2 FQGTGA come from the germline V gene. V shed 5 bases and J shed 5 bases, with 15 bases lying between them. The CDR3 runs to 14 residues.

The chain uses TRBV20-1 and TRBJ2-3, with 7 positions matching TRBD2. The CDR3 runs to 15 residues. With 3 bases clipped from V and 7 bases from J, the junction kept 13 bases outside the gene matches. Germline CDR1 and CDR2: DFQATT and SNEGSKA (reference sequence). The CDR3 region has the DNA TGCAGTGCTAGCCCCGGACTAGTCGATGGGTATACGCAGTATTTT. This sequence encodes CSASPGLVDGYTQYF.

This clonotype was found once. This sequence joins TRBV5-1 and TRBJ1-3; D gene ambiguous. CDR3 length: 15 residues. Germline CDR1 and CDR2: SGHRS and YFSETQ. The V and J ends lost 0 bases and 3 bases respectively, with 10 bases between them. CDR3 DNA: TGCGCCAGCAGCTTGGACGGGGTCGATGGAAACACCATATATTTT. Its translation is CASSLDGVDGNTIYF.

The chain uses TRBV6-2 or TRBV6-3 and TRBJ2-2, with D unresolved. Per the germline V gene, CDR1 is MNHEY and CDR2 is SVGEGT. V was clipped by 6 bases and J by 4 bases, with 18 bases between them. The CDR3 is 16 amino acids. The CDR3 region is CASSRTSGHATGELFF. The DNA for the CDR3 is TGTGCCAGCAGCCGTACCTCTGGGCACGCCACCGGGGAGCTGTTTTTT.

The J gene is TRBJ1-2, the V gene TRBV5-1; TRBD1 aligns across 8 bases. The junction had 4 bases not matched to a gene; V was cut back by 0 bases and J by 6 bases. CDR3 size: 14 residues. Germline loops: CDR1 SGHRS, CDR2 YFSETQ. The CDR3 nucleotides are TGCGCCAGCAGCTTGGCCCAGGGGGCGCATGGCTACACCTTC. It codes for CASSLAQGAHGYTF.

This clonotype was picked up a small number of times. This sequence joins TRBV4-2 and TRBJ2-3; 11 nucleotides line up with TRBD2. CDR3 length: 18 residues. The germline V gene has CDR1 LGHNA and CDR2 YNFKEQ. Losses at the gene ends were 5 bases for V and 0 bases for J; bases not matched to a gene: 10. CDR3 in DNA: TGTGCCAGCAGCAGCAGGACTAGCGGGTCCTCTAGCACAGATACGCAGTATTTT. Protein sequence: CASSSRTSGSSSTDTQYF.

The gene calls are TRBV20-1 and TRBJ1-5, with D possibly being TRBD1 (5 bases). The V end lost 3 bases, the J end lost 0 bases, and 18 bases lay between the germline ends. The length of the CDR3 is 17 residues. CDR1 is DFQATT and CDR2 is SNEGSKA in the germline V gene (reference sequence). The CDR3, as DNA: TGCAGTGCTAGTGAGAGGGAACAGGTCTATAGCAATCAGCCCCAGCATTTT. The encoded protein is CSASEREQVYSNQPQHF.

The chain uses TRBV27 and TRBJ1-2; 7 bases are a match to TRBD1. J was trimmed by 7 bases and V by 5 bases; bases with no gene match: 10. This CDR3 is 14 amino acids long. Germline-derived CDR1 and CDR2 are MNHEY and SMNVEV (reference sequence). The CDR3 region has the DNA TGTGCCAGCAGTCCAGGGGGGGCGTTTGTTGGCTACACCTTC. It translates to CASSPGGAFVGYTF.

This rearrangement joins TRBV20-1 to TRBJ2-7; D may be TRBD2 (5 bases). The CDR3 has 15 amino acids. Between the trimmed V and J ends, which lost 3 bases and 6 bases, there was a span of 21 bases. Germline assignment: CDR1 DFQATT and CDR2 SNEGSKA (reference sequence). CDR3 bases: TGCAGTGCTAGGGACTCCCGAAAAGTTTGGTCCGAGCAGTACTTC. Encoded protein: CSARDSRKVWSEQYF.

The table lists this clonotype with a few counts. The chain is built from TRBV20-1 and TRBJ2-3; D uncertain. The CDR3 spans 13 residues. V shed 4 bases and J shed 0 bases, with 8 bases lying between them. Germline CDR1 DFQATT, CDR2 SNEGSKA (reference sequence). CDR3 protein: CSAKGPSTDTQYF. CDR3 coding DNA: TGCAGTGCTAAAGGCCCGAGCACAGATACGCAGTATTTT.

The chain recombines TRBV4-1 with TRBJ2-5, with D perhaps assigned TRBD1 or TRBD2 (5 bases each). The CDR3 consists of 11 residues. V was shortened by 3 bases and J by 11 bases, with 10 bases between the two germline ends. Germline V gene lookup returns CDR1 MGHRA and CDR2 YSYEKL. CDR3 sequence (DNA): TGCGCCAGCAGCCAGGGGGAAGATCAGTACTTC. This encodes CASSQGEDQYF.

The CDR3 DNA sequence: TGTGCCAGCAGCTTAGGCGGACGGAGGGACCAGTACTTC. As protein: CASSLGGRRDQYF. The chain uses TRBV13 and TRBJ2-5, with a weak D call TRBD2 (6 bases). The CDR3 contains 13 residues. V gave up 0 bases and J gave up 10 bases, with 12 bases separating them. Per the germline V gene, CDR1 is PRHDT and CDR2 is FYEKMQ (reference sequence).

This clonotype was seen many times. This chain joins TRBV6-1 and TRBJ1-1; D remains ambiguous. The CDR3 is 13 residues long. With 6 bases removed from V and 1 base from J, the gap between germline ends came to 9 bases. Germline loops: CDR1 MNHNS, CDR2 SASEGT. CDR3 sequence: CASSALRNTEAFF. The CDR3 DNA follows: TGTGCCAGCAGCGCCCTAAGGAACACTGAAGCTTTCTTT.

The chain is built from TRBV20-1 and TRBJ2-7; possibly TRBD1 for D (6 bases). The CDR3 has 13 amino acids. CDR1 and CDR2 from the germline V gene are DFQATT and SNEGSKA (reference sequence). V lost 3 bases to trimming and J lost 4 bases, with 13 bases between them. CDR3 in DNA: TGCAGTGCTAGCCCCCTCCAGGGGTACGAGCAGTACTTC. It codes for CSASPLQGYEQYF.

V and J are TRBV5-6 and TRBJ2-3; TRBD2 matches at 8 bases. This CDR3 contains 17 residues. Per the germline V gene, CDR1 is SGHDT and CDR2 is YYEEEE. V dropped 3 bases and J dropped 2; count of bases not matched to a gene: 11. The CDR3 spells CASSSLKERGYTDTQYF. CDR3 DNA: TGTGCCAGCAGCTCCCTTAAGGAGCGGGGGTACACAGATACGCAGTATTTT.

The chain has TRBV11-2 and TRBJ1-1, with D unclear. The V end was cut by 4 bases, the J end by 3 bases, with 9 bases between. CDR1 SGHAT and CDR2 FQNNGV come from the germline V gene. This CDR3 spans 13 amino acids. In nucleotides, the CDR3 is TGTGCCAGCAGCTCCCGTACCGACACTGAAGCTTTCTTT. It translates to CASSSRTDTEAFF.

The rearrangement uses TRBV6-1 and TRBJ2-7, with 10 bases identical to TRBD1. This CDR3 contains 15 residues. V lost 6 bases to trimming and J lost 2 bases; unmatched junction nucleotides: 7. Germline CDR1 reads MNHNS; CDR2 reads SASEGT. CDR3 sequence: CASRRGTGDTYEQYF. The CDR3 bases are TGTGCCAGCAGACGCGGGACAGGGGATACCTACGAGCAGTACTTC.